These 15 T cell receptor beta chains were sequenced from one sample in a study of response to subunit inactivated influenza vaccine. TCRdb called the RT-PCR reads again in MiXCR, with one record for every CDR3 protein. The sample holds approximately 700,000 distinct CDR3 sequences, more than 15% seen once. Sequences were derived from PBMCs from blood, sampled 11 to 12 days after vaccination. Source of these receptors: a middle-aged man who received an inactivated influenza vaccine.

The sample holds one count of this clonotype. The V gene is TRBV14, the J gene TRBJ2-1; D might be TRBD2 (5 bases). Trimming cost V 4 bases and J 4 bases, with 11 bases left between them. Germline V gene lookup returns CDR1 SGHDN and CDR2 FVKESK. The CDR3 covers 14 residues. The CDR3 spells CASSPHGIYNEQFF. CDR3 nucleotide sequence: TGTGCCAGCAGCCCCCACGGGATATACAATGAGCAGTTCTTC.

Points on this clonotype: Sequence at one end of the junction differs from germline and may be a read error. The chain carries TRBV11-1 and TRBJ2-5; 12 bases are a match to TRBD1. Looked up from germline, CDR1 is SGHAT and CDR2 is FQDESV (reference sequence). The CDR3 sequence is 20 residues long. CDR3 nucleotides: TGTGCCAGCAGCTTAACGATTTCGCGGGACAGGGGGCATGTTCAAGAGACCCTGTACTTC. Its protein product is CASSLTISRDRGHVQETLYF.

This clonotype was observed a few times. The chain has TRBV12-3 or TRBV12-4 and TRBJ2-7; D not certain. The ends were cut back, 2 bases at V and 3 bases at J, with 14 bases in the middle. This CDR3 has 15 residues. The CDR3 loop reads CASSLTDSPFYEQYF. For the CDR3, the DNA is TGTGCCAGCAGTTTAACGGATTCTCCCTTCTACGAGCAGTACTTC.

This clonotype has at least ten counts. This chain uses TRBV24-1 with TRBJ2-7; TRBD1 might be the D (6 bases). CDR1 is KGHDR and CDR2 is SFDVKD in the germline V gene. The CDR3 totals 12 residues. V was clipped by 1 base and J by 12 bases, with 12 bases between them. CDR3 DNA: TGTGCCACCAGTGATTTTGGGACACCCAGGTACTTC. This translates into CATSDFGTPRYF.

This chain joins TRBV29-1 and TRBJ2-3; possibly TRBD1 or TRBD2 for D (5 bases each). Germline CDR1 is SQVTM and CDR2 is ANQGSEA. There are 14 residues in the CDR3. V dropped 4 bases and J dropped 3 bases, with 14 bases sitting between them. This CDR3 reads CSVVEAGRTDTQYF. CDR3 coding DNA: TGCAGCGTTGTGGAGGCAGGGAGAACAGATACGCAGTATTTT.

The CDR3 reads CASSLEGGRAGNIQYF. The CDR3 nucleotides are TGTGCCAGCAGCTTAGAAGGCGGGAGGGCCGGGAACATTCAGTACTTC. The chain links TRBV7-6 to TRBJ2-4, with 9 bases lining up with TRBD2. Germline CDR1 and CDR2: SGHVS and FNYEAQ. V was clipped by 1 base and J by 7 bases; unmatched bases: 8. The CDR3 runs 16 residues.

This clonotype was seen more than once but under ten times. The rearrangement uses TRBV29-1 and TRBJ2-1; 8 nucleotides align to TRBD2. The length of the CDR3 is 14 residues. The V gene end was trimmed by 3 bases and the J gene end by 4 bases; junction bases not matched to a gene: 5. The germline gives CDR1 SQVTM, CDR2 ANQGSEA. CDR3 sequence: CSVDSREGYNEQFF. DNA of the CDR3: TGCAGCGTTGATTCCCGGGAGGGATACAATGAGCAGTTCTTC.

This clonotype was observed a handful of times. The chain links TRBV20-1 to TRBJ2-7, with D hard to call. The germline V and J ends were trimmed by 6 bases and 2 bases, with 14 bases remaining between them. CDR1 is DFQATT and CDR2 is SNEGSKA in the germline V gene (reference sequence). CDR3 length: 13 residues. This chain's CDR3 is CSARGRSPYEQYF. The CDR3 DNA reads as TGCAGTGCCCGAGGTAGGAGTCCCTACGAGCAGTACTTC.

This clonotype was counted only a few times. V gene TRBV5-6 combines with J gene TRBJ2-5; TRBD2 matches 7 bases. The CDR3 is 18 residues long. Germline CDR1 and CDR2: SGHDT and YYEEEE. Trimming cost V 0 bases and J 4 bases; bases outside gene matches: 15. CDR3 residues: CASSLVTGEGTGGETQYF. CDR3 sequence (DNA): TGTGCCAGCAGCTTGGTAACGGGGGAGGGCACAGGAGGAGAGACCCAGTACTTC.

This rearrangement joins TRBV4-3 to TRBJ2-1, with 7 bases fitting TRBD2. The length of the CDR3 is 17 residues. Germline V lookup: CDR1 LGHNA, CDR2 YSLEER. V trimming: 0 bases; J trimming: 3 bases; junction bases outside the gene matches: 8. The CDR3 loop reads CASSQESAGLLYNEQFF. The CDR3 DNA follows: TGCGCCAGCAGCCAAGAATCAGCGGGACTACTCTACAATGAGCAGTTCTTC.

The rearrangement uses TRBV7-9 and TRBJ1-3; D is ambiguous. Between the trimmed V and J ends, which lost 0 bases and 5 bases, there was a span of 5 bases. The CDR3 is made up of 13 amino acids. Germline V gene sequence: CDR1 SEHNR, CDR2 FQNEAQ (reference sequence). CDR3 residues: CASSLATRNTIYF. CDR3 in DNA: TGTGCCAGCAGCTTAGCAACCCGAAACACCATATATTTT.

This clonotype was picked up a small number of times. J is TRBJ1-4 and V is TRBV6-1; the D gene is possibly TRBD1 (5 bases). The CDR3 covers 15 residues. Per germline, CDR1 MNHNS and CDR2 SASEGT. With 8 bases removed from V and 8 bases from J, the gap between germline ends came to 21 bases. This CDR3 is CASGTVEAVGEKLFF. In DNA form, the CDR3 reads TGTGCCAGCGGGACGGTGGAGGCAGTTGGGGAAAAACTGTTTTTT.

The chain combines TRBV20-1 with TRBJ2-5; TRBD2 aligns across 13 bases. Per germline, CDR1 DFQATT and CDR2 SNEGSKA (reference sequence). V dropped 7 bases and J dropped 2; count of bases not matched to a gene: 10. The CDR3 is made up of 16 amino acids. The CDR3 nucleotides read TGCAGTGTCCTAGGACTAGCGGGAGTTTTGCAAGAGACCCAGTACTTC. It yields the protein CSVLGLAGVLQETQYF.

The chain is built from TRBV24-1 and TRBJ2-1; D gene ambiguous. CDR3 length: 13 amino acids. CDR1 is KGHDR, CDR2 SFDVKD, per germline. Trimming removed 2 bases from V and 9 bases from J, with 10 bases in between. The CDR3 is CATSDSALTEQFF. Here the CDR3 DNA reads TGTGCCACCAGTGATTCGGCGCTTACTGAGCAGTTCTTC.

The rearrangement links TRBV5-1 to TRBJ2-2; 11 bases align to TRBD2. With 3 bases clipped from V and 10 bases from J, the junction kept 5 bases outside the gene matches. CDR1 is SGHRS, CDR2 YFSETQ, per germline. The CDR3 totals 14 residues. The CDR3 DNA is TGCGCCAGCAGCTGGGGACTAGCGGCCGAGGAGCTGTTTTTT. This translates into CASSWGLAAEELFF.